This TCR beta chain comes out of a study of cytomegalovirus exposure and HLA in healthy donors. Regarding the study as a whole: The analysis excluded some indistinguishable V segments, including TRBV6-2 and TRBV6-3. The study listed 164 cytomegalovirus-associated TCR beta chains. Associated with HLA alleles at 0.05 false discovery rate in a later analysis were around 17,000 TCR beta sequences. When presence/absence was analysed, sequencing depth was taken to be roughly uniform across donors.

A multiplex PCR was run with 60 Vbeta primers and 13 Jbeta primers. Assay used: immunoSEQ multiplex PCR; TCRdb lists only in-frame clones, some missing. The table lists about 200,000 clones, 76% of them singletons. This CDR3 has 14 residues. V gave up 6 bases and J gave up 6 bases; unmatched junction bases: 10. Germline V CDR1 and CDR2: MGHDK, SYGVNS. This clone was picked up one time. Antigen specificity is unknown. Material: PBMCs. The sequence was collected from a man aged 18 to 35 in good health and CMV-seronegative. The gene calls are TRBV25-1 and TRBJ2-7, with 8 nucleotides matching TRBD1. In nucleotides, the CDR3 is TGTGCCAGCAGGAGGGCAGGGGGCTCCGGCGAGCAGTACTTC. Translating gives CASRRAGGSGEQYF.